The clone carrying this T cell receptor beta chain occurred a few times. Its antigen remains unknown. This record comes from a study of identical twins. General study results and limits: Whereas memory repertoires showed no such difference, abundant cord blood beta clonotypes carried fewer insertions. Invariant MAIT and iNKT cells may have partly biased zero-insertion analyses.

Germline V gives CDR1 DFQATT, CDR2 SNEGSKA (reference sequence). There are 15 residues in the CDR3. The V end was cut by 5 bases, the J end by 8 bases, with 21 bases between. Only healthy Caucasians were included as donors. Template switching (which added a universal primer site) was used, and cDNA carried unique molecular identifiers. TCRdb analysed the 5' RACE reads with MiXCR anew, one entry per CDR3 protein. The sample gives approximately 470,000 distinct CDR3 sequences, 11% to 15% of which show up once; around 0.48% is in the top ten. These data were also reused for a study on yellow fever vaccine responses in identical twins.

The sequencing input was CD4+ T cells sorted from blood. This chain connects TRBV20-1 to TRBJ1-4, with D maybe TRBD1 (6 bases). This clonotype was obtained from a woman aged 18-30 years in good health. The CDR3 DNA reads TGCAGTGCTTCCGGGACAATGAAGGGTCTCGAAAAACTGTTTTTT. It yields the protein CSASGTMKGLEKLFF.